This TCR beta chain was recovered during a study of T cells in women clearing cervical HPV infection. Germline V gene data show CDR1 as SGHTA and CDR2 as FQGNSA. With V trimmed by 1 base and J by 4 bases, 4 bases remained unmatched. The CDR3 length is 15 residues. Concerning this clone: The CDR3 goes on 3 residues after the read ends, and that part is filled in from the germline J gene.

Data came from immunoSEQ multiplex PCR; TCRdb stores just in-frame clones and leaves some out. The sample spans tens of thousands of clones; the ten largest clones claim about 8.8%. The V gene is TRBV7-2, the J gene TRBJ2-5; TRBD2 matches 9 bases. The sequencing sample was made of blood buffy coat. The TCR was taken from a woman aged 18 to 75 with a cervical HPV16 infection that either progressed to CIN3+ or cleared (not recorded which). CDR3 loop: CASSLGAGGRETQYF. The sequenced part of the CDR3 DNA is TGTGCCAGCAGCTTAGGAGCGGGAGGCAGAGAGACC.